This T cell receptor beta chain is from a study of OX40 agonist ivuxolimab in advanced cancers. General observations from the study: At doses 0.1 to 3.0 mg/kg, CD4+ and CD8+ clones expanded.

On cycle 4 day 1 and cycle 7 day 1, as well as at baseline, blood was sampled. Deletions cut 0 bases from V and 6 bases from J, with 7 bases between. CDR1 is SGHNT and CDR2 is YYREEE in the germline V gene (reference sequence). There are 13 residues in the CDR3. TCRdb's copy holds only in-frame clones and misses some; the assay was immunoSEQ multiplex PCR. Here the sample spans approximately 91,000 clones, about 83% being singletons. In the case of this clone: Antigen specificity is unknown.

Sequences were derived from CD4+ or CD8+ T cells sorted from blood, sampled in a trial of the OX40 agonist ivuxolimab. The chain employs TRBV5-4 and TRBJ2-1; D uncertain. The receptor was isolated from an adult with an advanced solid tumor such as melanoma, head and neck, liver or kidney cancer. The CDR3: CASSLGAVNEQFF. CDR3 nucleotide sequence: TGTGCCAGCAGCTTGGGGGCAGTCAATGAGCAGTTCTTC.